This T cell receptor (beta chain) was identified in a study of T cell changes during pregnancy in multiple sclerosis. Profiled with immunoSEQ multiplex PCR; TCRdb holds only in-frame clones, not every one. Among tens of thousands of clones listed, approximately 86% were seen once. This clone ranks as medium-sized. Germline V CDR1 and CDR2: MDHEN, SYDVKM. V was cut by 5 bases and J by 6 bases, with 17 bases left in between. The CDR3 has 14 amino acids. This sample comprised CD8+ T cells from peripheral blood mononuclear cells, obtained in the first trimester of pregnancy. The chain uses TRBV28 and TRBJ2-7, with a possible D match to TRBD1 (6 bases). This clonotype was obtained from a female donor in good health, enrolled as a control in a pregnancy study. CDR3 sequence (DNA): TGTGCCAGCAGTCCTGCCGCAGGGGTCCGCGAGCAGTACTTC. Translated: CASSPAAGVREQYF.